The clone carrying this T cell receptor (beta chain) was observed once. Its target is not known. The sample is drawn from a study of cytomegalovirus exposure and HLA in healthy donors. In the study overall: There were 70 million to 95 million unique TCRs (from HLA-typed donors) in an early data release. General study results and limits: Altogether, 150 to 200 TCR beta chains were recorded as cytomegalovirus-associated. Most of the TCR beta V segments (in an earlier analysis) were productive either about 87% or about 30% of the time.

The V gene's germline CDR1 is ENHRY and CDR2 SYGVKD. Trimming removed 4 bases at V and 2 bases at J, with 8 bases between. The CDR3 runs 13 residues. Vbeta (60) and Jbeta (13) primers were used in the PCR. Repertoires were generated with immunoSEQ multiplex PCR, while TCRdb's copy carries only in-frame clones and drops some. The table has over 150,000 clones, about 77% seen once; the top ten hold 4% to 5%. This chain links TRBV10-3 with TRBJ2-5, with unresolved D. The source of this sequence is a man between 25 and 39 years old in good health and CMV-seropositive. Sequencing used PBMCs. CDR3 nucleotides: TGTGCCATCAGTGGCAGGAAACAAGAGACCCAGTACTTC. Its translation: CAISGRKQETQYF.